This T cell receptor beta chain was documented in a study of blood T cell repertoires in COVID-19. In the study overall: The study drew acute and convalescent COVID-19 samples from the United States, Italy and Spain. The cDNA or gDNA used as material had been derived from T cells, B-cell-depleted T cells, or PBMCs.

The CDR3 consists of 19 residues. V gave up 3 bases and J gave up 0 bases, with 17 bases separating them. Looked up from germline, CDR1 is KGHDR and CDR2 is SFDVKD. Per the original methods: Using reference gene primer amplification, nucleated cell counts were estimated. Profiling relied on immunoSEQ multiplex PCR, and the TCRdb table lists in-frame clones only, not all of them. Clone size and V and J calls were adopted from that table, with D and trimming inferred from the DNA. The sample comprises 200,000 to 250,000 clones, roughly four fifths of which are singletons, and 6.5% to 9% rests with the top ten.

V usage is TRBV24-1 and J usage is TRBJ1-6; D unclear. The source of this sequence is a woman aged 45-59 years with acute or convalescent COVID-19. The sequencing sample was made of peripheral blood. The CDR3 coding sequence is TGTGCCACCAGTGATCATGGACGGACTGCGTCCTCCTATAATTCACCCCTCCACTTT. Protein: CATSDHGRTASSYNSPLHF.